The next 23 T cell receptor beta chains were all read from a single sample in a study of blood T cells in healthy people across ages. Next came a second PCR, run for about 6 to 11 cycles, which used a sample-barcoded 5' primer along with a J-beta primer mix. TCRdb re-called the 5' RACE reads through MiXCR, storing one row per CDR3 protein. The sample yields approximately 600,000 distinct CDR3 sequences, about 53% seen once. The sample consisted of blood. All receptors come from a man aged 60 to 69 in good health.

The chain links TRBV20-1 to TRBJ2-4; 8 nucleotides line up with TRBD1. The assigned J gene may be wrong: the sequence end matches TRBJ2-5 better. The CDR3 is made up of 13 amino acids. Germline lookup yields CDR1 DFQATT and CDR2 SNEGSKA (reference sequence). The chain's CDR3 is CSAPWTGRETQYF. The CDR3 DNA sequence: TGCAGTGCTCCTTGGACAGGGCGGGAGACCCAGTACTTC.

This clonotype was observed a single time. This chain uses TRBV25-1 with TRBJ2-5, with D hard to call. Germline assignment: CDR1 MGHDK and CDR2 SYGVNS. The CDR3 runs to 16 residues. Trimming stripped 3 bases from V and 4 bases from J, with 18 bases between. CDR3 sequence reads: CASSEGSSGRAETQYF. As DNA, the CDR3 is TGTGCCAGCAGTGAGGGCTCGTCAGGTCGGGCAGAGACCCAGTACTTC.

The V gene is TRBV20-1, the J gene TRBJ2-3; TRBD2 matches 11 bases. Trimming cost V 5 bases and J 4 bases; bases outside gene matches: 8. The CDR3 loop spans 15 amino acids. The germline gives CDR1 DFQATT, CDR2 SNEGSKA (reference sequence). The CDR3 protein is CSAYQTSGASDTQYF. In DNA form, the CDR3 reads TGCAGTGCTTACCAGACTAGCGGGGCTTCAGATACGCAGTATTTT.

This chain joins TRBV5-1 and TRBJ1-2; 11 nucleotides align to TRBD1. Germline V CDR1 and CDR2: SGHRS, YFSETQ. This CDR3 spans 14 amino acids. With 6 bases clipped from V and 8 bases from J, the junction kept 9 bases outside the gene matches. CDR3 nucleotides: TGCGCCAGCACCAGGACAGGGGGCGTGTTGGGCTACACCTTC. Translating gives CASTRTGGVLGYTF. Full variable domain (missing parts from reference TRBV5-1 and TRBJ1-2): KAGVTQTPRYLIKTRGQQVTLSCSPISGHRSVSWYQQTPGQGLQFLFEYFSETQRNKGNFPGRFSGRQFSNSRSEMNVSTLELGDSALYLCASTRTGGVLGYTFGSGTRLTVV.

This clonotype was picked up one time. CDR3 nucleotides: TGCGCCAGCAGCTTCGGGGGGGCTAAGATCAATGAGCAGTTCTTC. This encodes CASSFGGAKINEQFF. The rearrangement uses TRBV5-1 and TRBJ2-1, with 8 bases lining up with TRBD2. This CDR3 contains 15 residues. J gave up 6 bases and V 2 bases, and 7 bases lay outside the gene matches. Germline values: CDR1 SGHRS, CDR2 YFSETQ.

There are a few counts of this clonotype. The chain links TRBV2 to TRBJ1-5; D is unresolved. Trimming stripped 4 bases from V and 2 bases from J, with 6 bases between. The CDR3 spans 13 residues. Per the germline V gene, CDR1 is SNHLY and CDR2 is FYNNEI. CDR3 loop: CASSGWGNQPQHF. The CDR3 DNA is TGTGCCAGCAGTGGGTGGGGCAATCAGCCCCAGCATTTT.

The rearrangement uses TRBV6-1 and TRBJ1-5, with D unresolved. Germline V gene lookup returns CDR1 MNHNS and CDR2 SASEGT. V was clipped by 7 bases and J by 10 bases, with 20 bases between them. This CDR3 spans 14 amino acids. The CDR3 reads CASTPGQVFGPQHF. The CDR3 DNA sequence: TGTGCCAGCACTCCCGGGCAAGTATTTGGACCCCAGCATTTT.

The chain joins TRBV28 to TRBJ2-5; TRBD1 aligns across 7 bases. This CDR3 is built from 15 residues. Germline values: CDR1 MDHEN, CDR2 SYDVKM. V lost 4 bases and J lost 4; bases outside the gene matches: 9. CDR3 amino acids: CASSSYRGGGETQYF. CDR3 bases: TGTGCCAGCAGTTCTTACAGGGGTGGGGGAGAGACCCAGTACTTC.

Here the CDR3 reads CSATDVGRGGLYEQYF. The CDR3 DNA reads as TGCAGTGCTACCGACGTCGGGCGGGGGGGCCTGTATGAGCAGTACTTC. This sequence joins TRBV20-1 and TRBJ2-5, with 9 positions matching TRBD2. Germline values: CDR1 DFQATT, CDR2 SNEGSKA (reference sequence). The J segment lost 11 bases and the V segment lost 4 bases, leaving 20 bases of the junction unmatched. This CDR3 contains 16 residues.

The chain has TRBV5-1 and TRBJ2-2; weak D call: TRBD1 (6 bases). From germline, CDR1 is SGHRS and CDR2 YFSETQ. The CDR3 is 15 residues long. V was shortened by 0 bases and J by 5 bases, with 11 bases between the two germline ends. The CDR3 is CASSLGYGQTGELFF. The CDR3 nucleotides read TGCGCCAGCAGCTTGGGATACGGACAGACCGGGGAGCTGTTTTTT.

V is TRBV11-2 and J is TRBJ1-1; D not certain. The CDR3 consists of 15 residues. The V gene's germline CDR1 is SGHAT and CDR2 FQNNGV. V was shortened by 1 base and J by 3 bases, with 12 bases between the two germline ends. CDR3 nucleotide sequence: TGTGCCAGCAGCTTAGCGGACTATGTGTACACTGAAGCTTTCTTT. This gives the protein CASSLADYVYTEAFF.

J is TRBJ2-3 and V is TRBV7-2; weak D call: TRBD2 (5 bases). With 5 bases removed from V and 4 bases from J, the gap between germline ends came to 13 bases. Germline CDR1 SGHTA, CDR2 FQGNSA. The CDR3 extends over 14 amino acids. The CDR3 DNA is TGTGCCAGCAGCGCCGGGGTGGAAGCAGATACGCAGTATTTT. Amino acids: CASSAGVEADTQYF.

J is TRBJ2-3 and V is TRBV12-3 or TRBV12-4; perhaps D is TRBD1 or TRBD2 (5 bases each). This CDR3 has 15 residues. V gave up 3 bases and J gave up 0 bases, with 10 bases separating them. In DNA, the CDR3 is TGTGCCAGCAGTTTGAGACAGCGGAGCACAGATACGCAGTATTTT. This translates into CASSLRQRSTDTQYF.

The chain couples TRBV5-1 to TRBJ2-4; tentatively, D is TRBD1 or TRBD2 (6 bases each). Matching the DNA end better, TRBJ2-7 makes the J call doubtful. There are 15 residues in the CDR3. Looked up from germline, CDR1 is SGHRS and CDR2 is YFSETQ. The CDR3 coding sequence is TGCGCCAGCAGATGGGGGGCCCTGGGGACCTACGAGCAGTACTTC. This translates into CASRWGALGTYEQYF.

This clonotype appeared a single time. The chain recombines TRBV20-1 with TRBJ1-2, with 8 bases aligning to TRBD1. The CDR3 is made up of 14 amino acids. Germline V gene data show CDR1 as DFQATT and CDR2 as SNEGSKA (reference sequence). Germline trimming cut 5 bases from V and 5 bases from J; bases unmatched to any gene: 10. CDR3: CSAWGGQGGYGYTF. CDR3 bases: TGCAGTGCTTGGGGAGGACAGGGAGGTTATGGCTACACCTTC.

This rearrangement joins TRBV10-3 to TRBJ2-7, with TRBD1 matching 9 bases. Germline V lookup: CDR1 ENHRY, CDR2 SYGVKD. CDR3 length: 15 amino acids. V lost 7 bases to trimming and J lost 6 bases; unmatched junction nucleotides: 13. The CDR3 DNA reads TGTGCCATCACCCGAACCGGGACAGGGTTGGGCGAGCAGTACTTC. Its protein is CAITRTGTGLGEQYF.

This clonotype appeared a few times. The CDR3: CASSPQPGSFYEQYF. The CDR3 nucleotides read TGTGCCAGCAGCCCTCAGCCGGGGAGTTTTTACGAGCAGTACTTC. This chain uses TRBV9 with TRBJ2-7, with D perhaps TRBD2 (5 bases). The V end lost 4 bases, the J end lost 4 bases, and 18 bases lay between the germline ends. The length of the CDR3 is 15 residues. The germline CDR1 and CDR2 sequences are SGDLS and YYNGEE.

This clonotype was seen a handful of times. V is TRBV9 and J is TRBJ2-1, with 8 positions matching TRBD2. Trimming at V came to 3 bases and at J to 8 bases, leaving 7 bases not matched to a gene. This CDR3 region has 14 residues. The germline V gene encodes CDR1 SGDLS and CDR2 YYNGEE. The CDR3 DNA reads TGTGCCAGCAGCGGCTGGACTAGCAGCCATGAGCAGTTCTTC. It is translated as CASSGWTSSHEQFF.

Notes on this clonotype: One junction end disagrees with the germline gene, perhaps due to a read error. V gene TRBV5-1 combines with J gene TRBJ2-6, with no clear D. Germline CDR1 reads SGHRS; CDR2 reads YFSETQ. This CDR3 contains 16 residues. In DNA form, the CDR3 reads TGCGCCGGCAGCTTGGTCTTCGGCTCTGGGGCCAACGTCCTGACTTTC. Its translation: CAGSLVFGSGANVLTF. The full variable domain, in which reference TRBV5-1 and TRBJ2-6 provide the parts outside the CDR3, is KAGVTQTPRYLIKTRGQQVTLSCSPISGHRSVSWYQQTPGQGLQFLFEYFSETQRNKGNFPGRFSGRQFSNSRSEMNVSTLELGDSALYLCAGSLVFGSGANVLTFGAGSRLTVL.

This clonotype was detected many times. The CDR3 DNA follows: TGTGCCAGCAGCTTACCGGGACAGGGAGGCTACACCTTC. Protein sequence: CASSLPGQGGYTF. This chain connects TRBV3-1 to TRBJ1-2, with 9 positions matching TRBD1. V shed 5 bases, J shed 8 bases, and the junction held 6 bases outside the gene matches. CDR3 length: 13 residues. CDR1 and CDR2 from the germline V gene are LGHDT and YNNKEL (reference sequence).

This clonotype has only a few counts. J is TRBJ1-4 and V is TRBV3-1; TRBD1 agrees at 7 bases. The CDR3 sequence is 16 residues long. V was clipped by 4 bases and J by 4 bases; unmatched bases: 9. Germline CDR1 is LGHDT and CDR2 is YNNKEL (reference sequence). The CDR3 loop reads CASSLLRQGGNEKLFF. The CDR3 DNA sequence: TGTGCCAGCAGCCTCCTCCGACAGGGCGGTAATGAAAAACTGTTTTTT.

This clonotype occurred a few times. The CDR3 is CSVEGGLDRADNNEQFF. CDR3 nucleotides: TGCAGCGTTGAAGGGGGGCTCGACAGGGCTGATAACAATGAGCAGTTCTTC. The V gene is TRBV29-1, the J gene TRBJ2-1; 7 bases match TRBD1. Germline loops: CDR1 SQVTM, CDR2 ANQGSEA. The CDR3 loop spans 17 amino acids. V was pared by 1 base and J by 5 bases, with 14 bases of the junction left unmatched.

The gene calls are TRBV7-2 and TRBJ2-1; 11 bases are shared with TRBD2. Germline values: CDR1 SGHTA, CDR2 FQGNSA. This CDR3 region has 16 residues. V trimming: 7 bases; J trimming: 0 bases; junction bases outside the gene matches: 5. The CDR3 reads CASTLSGGASYNEQFF. The CDR3 bases are TGTGCCAGCACCCTTAGCGGGGGGGCCTCCTACAATGAGCAGTTCTTC.